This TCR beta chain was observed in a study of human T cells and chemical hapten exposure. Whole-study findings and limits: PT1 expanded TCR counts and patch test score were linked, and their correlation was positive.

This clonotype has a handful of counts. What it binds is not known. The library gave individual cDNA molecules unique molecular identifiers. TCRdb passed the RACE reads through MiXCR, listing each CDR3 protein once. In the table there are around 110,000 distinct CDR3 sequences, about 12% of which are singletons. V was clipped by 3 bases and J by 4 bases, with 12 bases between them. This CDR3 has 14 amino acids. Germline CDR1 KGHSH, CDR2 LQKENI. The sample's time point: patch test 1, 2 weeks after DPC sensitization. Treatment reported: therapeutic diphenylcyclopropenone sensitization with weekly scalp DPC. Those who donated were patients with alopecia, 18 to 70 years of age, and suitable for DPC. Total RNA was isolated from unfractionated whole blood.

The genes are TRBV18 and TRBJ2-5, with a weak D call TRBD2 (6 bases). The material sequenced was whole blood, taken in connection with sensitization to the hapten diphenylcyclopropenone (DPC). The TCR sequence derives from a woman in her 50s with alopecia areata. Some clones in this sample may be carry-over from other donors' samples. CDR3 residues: CASSPGGPPETQYF. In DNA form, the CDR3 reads TGTGCCAGCTCACCCGGAGGGCCCCCAGAGACCCAGTACTTC.